The sample holds many counts of the clone carrying this T cell receptor beta chain. Its antigen is as yet unknown. J lost 9 bases, V lost 6 bases, and 13 bases had no gene match. The CDR3 runs 15 residues. MiXCR, run by TCRdb on the 5' RACE reads, gives a single entry per CDR3 protein. The table lists about 300,000 distinct CDR3 sequences, 10% to 15% of them singletons. The entry originates in a study of identical twins. General study results and limits: Twin sharing of out-of-frame TCR alpha was underestimated by models in monozygotic pairs.

These data also featured in a second study, about yellow fever vaccine responses in identical twins.

The TCR was taken from a woman aged 18-30 years in good health. The genes are TRBV12-3 or TRBV12-4 and TRBJ2-2; 7 positions match TRBD2. Sequenced: CD8+ T cells sorted from blood. The CDR3 DNA is TGTGCCAGCAGCCCGACTAGCCGTAGCGAGTGGGAGCTGTTTTTT. This translates into CASSPTSRSEWELFF.